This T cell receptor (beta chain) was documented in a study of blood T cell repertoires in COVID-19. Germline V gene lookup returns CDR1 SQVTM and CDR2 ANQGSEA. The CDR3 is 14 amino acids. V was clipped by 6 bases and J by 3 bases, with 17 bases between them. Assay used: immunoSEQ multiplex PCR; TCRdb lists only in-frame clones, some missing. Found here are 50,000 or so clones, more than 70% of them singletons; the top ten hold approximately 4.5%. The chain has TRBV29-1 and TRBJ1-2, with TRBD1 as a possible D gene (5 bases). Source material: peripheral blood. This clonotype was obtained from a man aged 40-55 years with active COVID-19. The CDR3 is CSVNSRQWDYGYTF. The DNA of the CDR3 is TGCAGCGTCAATTCTCGACAGTGGGACTATGGCTACACCTTC.